The clone carrying this T cell receptor (beta chain) was picked up a small number of times. The antigen remains unidentified. These data originate in a study of regulatory T cells in long-lasting Graves disease. The study, taken as a whole, reports: Those with persistent disease had in common more public clonotypes (2,741) than new patients (around 910). Persistent cases favored TRBV28, TRBJ1-2 and TRBJ2-5.

Researchers made TCR beta libraries by using iRepertoire HTBI primers and running Arm-PCR on CDR3 regions. TCRdb reanalysed the multiplex PCR reads using MiXCR and keeps one entry per CDR3 protein. The data show roughly 700,000 distinct CDR3 sequences, approximately 29% seen once. This CDR3 contains 16 residues. Trimming took off 0 bases at V and 0 bases at J, with 12 bases between the two ends. Germline V gives CDR1 DFQATT, CDR2 SNEGSKA (reference sequence). Specified time point: persistent/refractory GD, antithyroid drugs over 5 years with positive TRAb. From PBMCs, RNA was extracted and then used to make the TCR library. Patients of an endocrinology department in Xi'an, China, were included.

This clonotype was sampled from a female donor with Graves disease. The chain is built from TRBV20-1 and TRBJ1-5; no reliable D call. The sequences come from peripheral blood mononuclear cells (PBMCs), collected when the disease was refractory, from a patient treated with antithyroid drugs. CDR3 amino acids: CSARENGIDSNQPQHF. The CDR3, as DNA: TGCAGTGCTAGAGAGAATGGCATAGATAGCAATCAGCCCCAGCATTTT.